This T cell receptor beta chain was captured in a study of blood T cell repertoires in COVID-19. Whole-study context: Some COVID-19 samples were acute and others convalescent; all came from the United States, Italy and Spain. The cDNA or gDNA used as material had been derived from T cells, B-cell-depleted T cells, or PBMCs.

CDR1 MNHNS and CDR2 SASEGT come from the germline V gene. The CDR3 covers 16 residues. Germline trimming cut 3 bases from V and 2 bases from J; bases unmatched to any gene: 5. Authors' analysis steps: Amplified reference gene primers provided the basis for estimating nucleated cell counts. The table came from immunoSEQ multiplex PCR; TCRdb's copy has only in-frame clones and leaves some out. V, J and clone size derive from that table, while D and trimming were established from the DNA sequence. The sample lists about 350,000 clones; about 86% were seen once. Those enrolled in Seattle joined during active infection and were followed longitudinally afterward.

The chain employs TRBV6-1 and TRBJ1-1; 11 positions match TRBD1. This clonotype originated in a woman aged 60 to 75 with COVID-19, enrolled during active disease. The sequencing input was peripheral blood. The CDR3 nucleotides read TGTGCCAGCAGTGATAGGACAGGGGGCGCAAACACTGAAGCTTTCTTT. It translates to CASSDRTGGANTEAFF.